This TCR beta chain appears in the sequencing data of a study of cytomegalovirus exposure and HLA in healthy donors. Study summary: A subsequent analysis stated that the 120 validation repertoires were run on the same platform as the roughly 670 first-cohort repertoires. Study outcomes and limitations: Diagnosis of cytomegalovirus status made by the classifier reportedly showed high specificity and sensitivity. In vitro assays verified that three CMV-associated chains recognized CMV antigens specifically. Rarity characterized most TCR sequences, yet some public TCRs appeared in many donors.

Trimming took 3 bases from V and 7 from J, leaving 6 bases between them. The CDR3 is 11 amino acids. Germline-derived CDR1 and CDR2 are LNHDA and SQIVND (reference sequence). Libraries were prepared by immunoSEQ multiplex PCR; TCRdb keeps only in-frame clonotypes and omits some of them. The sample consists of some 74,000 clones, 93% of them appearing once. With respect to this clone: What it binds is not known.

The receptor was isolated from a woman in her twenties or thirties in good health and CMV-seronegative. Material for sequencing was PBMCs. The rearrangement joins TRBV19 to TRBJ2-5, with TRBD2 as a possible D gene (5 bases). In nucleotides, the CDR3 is TGTGCCAGTAGTATCCGGGGGACCCAGTACTTC. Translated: CASSIRGTQYF.